This T cell receptor beta chain emerged from a study of control samples from healthy donors and cancer patients. Sequencing used immunoSEQ multiplex PCR; TCRdb keeps in-frame clones, though not all of them. Of 110,000 or so clones listed, 70% to 85% are singletons. The CDR3 loop spans 15 amino acids. J lost 7 bases, V lost 5 bases, and 10 bases had no gene match. Germline V gene sequence: CDR1 LNHDA, CDR2 SQIVND (reference sequence). Sequenced sample: blood. The sequence derives from a man between 18 and 29 years old in good health. The chain links TRBV19 to TRBJ1-1; 10 bases fit TRBD1. CDR3 residues: CASSVLRDRGFEAFF. In nucleotides, the CDR3 is TGTGCCAGTAGTGTCCTCCGGGACAGGGGATTTGAAGCTTTCTTT.